A selection of T cell receptor beta chains follows, all from one sample in a study of cytomegalovirus exposure and HLA in healthy donors. The table came from immunoSEQ multiplex PCR; TCRdb's copy has only in-frame clones and leaves some out. The sample yields about 180,000 clones, approximately 80% seen once. The specimen sequenced was PBMCs. The receptors were sampled from a man aged 18 to 35 in good health and CMV-seronegative. The CDR3 runs from the conserved cysteine through the conserved F or W. D genes are given only for firm matches. The size field is filled for only some rows; it gives once, few, many or a size class.

j_call clone_size d_call v_call cdr3_nt cdr3_aa
TRBJ2-7 . TRBD1 TRBV19 TGTGCCAGTAGTATAGCTCCGGGACAGGGTGTGGAGCAGTACTTC CASSIAPGQGVEQYF
TRBJ1-5 . . TRBV5-6 TGTGCCAGCACCAAACGGGGGGCTTGGCAGCCCCAGCATTTT CASTKRGAWQPQHF
TRBJ1-2 . . TRBV11-2 TGTGCCAGCAGCTCAACCCCCCAGGTCGGCTACACCTTC CASSSTPQVGYTF
TRBJ1-3 . . TRBV11-2 TGTGCCAGCAGCTTAGATCACGGGGACACCATATATTTT CASSLDHGDTIYF
TRBJ2-5 . . TRBV7-9 TGTGCCAGCAGCCTACCGGCGGGGAGCCCAGAGACCCAGTACTTC CASSLPAGSPETQYF
TRBJ2-7 . TRBD1 TRBV6-5 TGTGCCAGCAGTTCTCGGGACAGGGTGTACGAGCAGTACTTC CASSSRDRVYEQYF
TRBJ1-1 . . TRBV29-1 TGCAGCGTTGAATATATGGGAGCCCTGAACACTGAAGCTTTCTTT CSVEYMGALNTEAFF
TRBJ2-7 . . TRBV18 TGTGCCAGCTCCCTTTCCTACGAGCAGTACTTC CASSLSYEQYF
TRBJ2-7 . TRBD2 TRBV6-5 TGTGCCAGCAGCCCCGGGGGGGCGTCCTACGAGCAGTACTTC CASSPGGASYEQYF
TRBJ1-4 once . TRBV5-4 TGTGCCAGCAGCCCCAGGGGTAATAATGAAAAACTGTTTTTT CASSPRGNNEKLFF
TRBJ2-2 . . TRBV15 TGTGCCACCAGCGTAGCGTTCACCGGGGAGCTGTTTTTT CATSVAFTGELFF
TRBJ2-1 . TRBD2 TRBV7-2 TGTGCCAGCAGCTTAGGACTAGCGGGGGGGTCGAGGTTCTTC CASSLGLAGGSRFF
TRBJ2-1 . . TRBV28 TGTGCCAGCAGCCCGGACTCCCTTGCCTACAATGAGCAGTTCTTC CASSPDSLAYNEQFF
TRBJ2-7 . TRBD1 TRBV7-2 TGTGCCAGCACCACAGGGGGCGGTTCCTACGAGCAGTACTTC CASTTGGGSYEQYF
TRBJ2-3 . TRBD2 TRBV10-1 TGCGCCAGACTAGCGGGGGGCAGGACAGATACGCAGTATTTT CARLAGGRTDTQYF
TRBJ2-7 . . TRBV29-1 TGCAGCGTTGTGGGGGGTTCCTACGAGCAGTACTTC CSVVGGSYEQYF
TRBJ2-1 . TRBD2 TRBV15 TGTGCCACCAGCAGAGGAGGTAGCGGGAGAGGTGAGCAGTTCTTC CATSRGGSGRGEQFF
TRBJ1-2 . . TRBV28 TGTGCCAGCAGTTTACCCCGGGACACGCTCTATGGCTACACCTTC CASSLPRDTLYGYTF
TRBJ2-7 once TRBD2 TRBV30 TGTGCCTGGAGGGTAGGGACTAGCGGCAACTACGAGCAGTACTTC CAWRVGTSGNYEQYF
TRBJ1-6 . TRBD1 TRBV27 TGTGCCAGCACCGGGACAGGGTATAATTCACCCCTCCACTTT CASTGTGYNSPLHF
TRBJ2-1 once . TRBV11-2 TGTGCCAGCAGCTTTGGTCGGGGCTACAATGAGCAGTTCTTC CASSFGRGYNEQFF
TRBJ2-2 . TRBD2 TRBV11-3 TGTGCCAGCAGATATACGGGGGGTGGGAACACCGGGGAGCTGTTTTTT CASRYTGGGNTGELFF
TRBJ2-7 . TRBD2 TRBV7-9 TGTGCCAGCAGCTTTGTGGCGGGGGTCGAGCAGTACTTC CASSFVAGVEQYF
TRBJ1-6 . . TRBV5-4 TGTGCCAGCAGCTTGTTCAGGGAAGGGTCACCCCTCCACTTT CASSLFREGSPLHF
TRBJ2-1 . TRBD2 TRBV6-5 TGTGCCAGCAGTTACTGGGTTGGGACTAGCGATGAGCAGTTCTTC CASSYWVGTSDEQFF
TRBJ2-3 . . TRBV6-1 TGTGCCAGCATCAGTCGAGTAGCGGGCACAGATACGCAGTATTTT CASISRVAGTDTQYF
TRBJ1-6 . TRBD1 TRBV6-5 TGTGCCAGCACTTGGACAGGGGGCGTTAATTCACCCCTCCACTTT CASTWTGGVNSPLHF
TRBJ1-5 . . TRBV28 TGTGCCAGCAGTTCGCAGGGGACGCAGCCCCAGCATTTT CASSSQGTQPQHF
TRBJ2-5 . TRBD1 TRBV5-1 TGCGCCAGCAGCTCAGGGGGCGCGGAGAAGGGGACCCAGTACTTC CASSSGGAEKGTQYF
TRBJ1-2 . TRBD1 TRBV6-6 TGTGCCAGCAGTCGCGGGACAGGGTCCGGCGGCTACACCTTC CASSRGTGSGGYTF
TRBJ2-3 . TRBD2 TRBV7-8 TGTGCCAGCAGCCCCGGGACTAGCACCGCCAAGGAGTATTTT CASSPGTSTAKEYF
TRBJ2-7 . TRBD1 TRBV7-9 TGTGCCAGCAGCTTAGCCCCAGGGGGCATGTCCTACGAGCAGTACTTC CASSLAPGGMSYEQYF
TRBJ1-5 . . TRBV2 TGTGCCAGCAGTGACGGGGCGGGAAATCAGCCCCAGCATTTT CASSDGAGNQPQHF
TRBJ2-1 . TRBD2 TRBV6-5 TGTGCCAGCAGTTGGGGGGGGAGCTCCTACAATGAGCAGTTCTTC CASSWGGSSYNEQFF
TRBJ2-3 . . TRBV5-1 TGCGCCAGCAGCCCTAGACAGGAAATCACAGATACGCAGTATTTT CASSPRQEITDTQYF
TRBJ2-7 few . TRBV7-2 TGTGCCAGCAGCCAACTAGCAAATAGTGGCGAGCAGTACTTC CASSQLANSGEQYF
TRBJ1-5 . TRBD1 TRBV25-1 TGTGCCAGCAGTGAAGGAGACAGGGATAGCAATCAGCCCCAGCATTTT CASSEGDRDSNQPQHF
TRBJ1-1 . . TRBV9 TGTGCCAGCAGCGTAGGCCAGGTTTACACTGAAGCTTTCTTT CASSVGQVYTEAFF
TRBJ2-3 . . TRBV6-1 TGTGCCAGCAGCCCACAGGAAATCACAGATACGCAGTATTTT CASSPQEITDTQYF
TRBJ2-7 . TRBD1 TRBV5-1 TGCGCCAGCAGCCTACGGGACAGGCCGTCCTACGAGCAGTACTTC CASSLRDRPSYEQYF
TRBJ2-7 . . TRBV28 TGTGCCAGCAGTTTAATCCAGGGGAGCAGCTACGAGCAGTACTTC CASSLIQGSSYEQYF
TRBJ2-3 . . TRBV5-4 TGTGCCAGCAGCTTGGTTAACACAGATACGCAGTATTTT CASSLVNTDTQYF
TRBJ2-7 . TRBD1 TRBV9 TGTGCCAGCAGCGTAGCTACAGGGGCCTACGAGCAGTACTTC CASSVATGAYEQYF
TRBJ2-7 . TRBD1 TRBV11-1 TGTGCCAGCAGCTTAACAGGGGTGCAGAGCGAGCAGTACTTC CASSLTGVQSEQYF
TRBJ2-3 . . TRBV5-1 TGCGCCAGCAGCTTGGAACCCTGGCCGCAGGCCACTAGCACAGATACGCAGTATTTT CASSLEPWPQATSTDTQYF
TRBJ2-5 . . TRBV7-9 TGTTCCAGCAGCGGAGGGCTCGCTTCGGGAGAGACCCAGTACTTC CSSSGGLASGETQYF
TRBJ1-2 . . TRBV30 TGTGCCTGGAGTGTACAACGGGGAGGCTATGGCTACACCTTC CAWSVQRGGYGYTF
TRBJ2-1 few . TRBV19 TGTGCCAGTGTCAGTAGCCCCAACTCCTACAATGAGCAGTTCTTC CASVSSPNSYNEQFF
TRBJ1-6 . TRBD1 TRBV6-5 TGTGCCAGCAGTTTGGGACAGGGAGTTAATTCACCCCTCCACTTT CASSLGQGVNSPLHF
TRBJ1-2 . TRBD1 TRBV6-5 TGTGCCAGCAGACAGAAACAGGGGGCTAGCTATGGCTACACCTTC CASRQKQGASYGYTF
TRBJ1-1 . TRBD1 TRBV6-1 TGTGCCAGCAGTGTCGACAGGGTTCTCACTGAAGCTTTCTTT CASSVDRVLTEAFF
TRBJ2-7 . . TRBV11-2 TGTGCCAGCAGCGGAACAGGCTTCAGCTCCTACGAGCAGTACTTC CASSGTGFSSYEQYF
TRBJ1-1 . . TRBV6-1 TGTGCCAGCAGTGAAGCCAGGGGTACTGAAGCTTTCTTT CASSEARGTEAFF
TRBJ1-5 . TRBD1 TRBV7-2 TGTGCCAGCAGCCGCGGGACAGGGGATATAGGACAGCCCCAGCATTTT CASSRGTGDIGQPQHF
TRBJ2-5 . TRBD1 TRBV11-2 TGTGCCAGCAGCCCACAGGGGTTTCAAGAGACCCAGTACTTC CASSPQGFQETQYF
TRBJ1-2 . . TRBV6-5 TGTGCCAGCAGCAAGACAGGAAACTATGGCTACACCTTC CASSKTGNYGYTF
TRBJ1-4 . . TRBV30 TGTGCCTCCCAGGGTAACGGGAATGAAAAACTGTTTTTT CASQGNGNEKLFF
TRBJ1-5 few . TRBV19 TGTGCCAGTAGCCATACAGGGCTGGGGCAGCCCCAGCATTTT CASSHTGLGQPQHF
TRBJ2-5 . . TRBV15 TGTGCCACCAGCAGACTATCTCGCCTACAAGAGACCCAGTACTTC CATSRLSRLQETQYF
TRBJ2-1 . . TRBV6-1 TGTGCCAGCAGTGAAAACGGGATCTCCTACAATGAGCAGTTCTTC CASSENGISYNEQFF